These T cell receptor beta chains were read from a single sample in a study of shared clonotypes between healthy human individuals. Sequenced by immunoSEQ multiplex PCR; TCRdb stores in-frame clones only, minus some. Among 1.5 million to 2.5 million clones listed, about 95% were seen once. Material: naive CD8+ T cells sorted from blood. The receptors here all came from a man aged 18 to 30 in good health. Both conserved end residues are part of each CDR3. Each record gives: clone size, J gene, V gene, D gene, CDR3 protein, CDR3 DNA. The D gene is left open where the match is weak. Clone size is stated in some rows and not others, as once, few, many or a class when expanded.

clone_size: once
j_call: TRBJ2-5
v_call: TRBV18
d_call: .
cdr3_aa: CASSPWSLQETQYF
cdr3_nt: TGTGCCAGCTCACCTTGGAGTCTACAAGAGACCCAGTACTTC

clone_size: .
j_call: TRBJ1-1
v_call: TRBV2
d_call: .
cdr3_aa: CASSYSAGTSTEAFF
cdr3_nt: TGTGCCAGCAGCTACTCAGCCGGGACGTCTACTGAAGCTTTCTTT

clone_size: few
j_call: TRBJ2-7
v_call: TRBV27
d_call: TRBD2
cdr3_aa: CASSSELSGSLTEQYF
cdr3_nt: TGTGCCAGCAGTTCCGAGTTGAGCGGGAGTTTAACCGAGCAGTACTTC

clone_size: .
j_call: TRBJ1-6
v_call: TRBV19
d_call: .
cdr3_aa: CASSSSEGSPLHF
cdr3_nt: TGTGCCAGTAGCTCCAGCGAGGGTTCACCCCTCCACTTT

clone_size: .
j_call: TRBJ2-3
v_call: TRBV9
d_call: .
cdr3_aa: CASSETGTDTQYF
cdr3_nt: TGTGCCAGCAGCGAAACAGGGACAGATACGCAGTATTTT

clone_size: .
j_call: TRBJ1-1
v_call: TRBV2
d_call: .
cdr3_aa: CASSSAGIGTEAFF
cdr3_nt: TGTGCCAGCTCCTCGGCGGGGATCGGCACTGAGGCTTTCTTT

clone_size: .
j_call: TRBJ2-5
v_call: TRBV28
d_call: TRBD2
cdr3_aa: CATTTGGWQETQYF
cdr3_nt: TGTGCCACCACTACGGGAGGGTGGCAAGAGACCCAGTACTTC

clone_size: .
j_call: TRBJ1-3
v_call: TRBV30
d_call: .
cdr3_aa: CAWSVGARGLGNTIYF
cdr3_nt: TGTGCCTGGAGTGTGGGGGCCAGAGGGTTAGGAAACACCATATATTTT

clone_size: .
j_call: TRBJ2-3
v_call: TRBV27
d_call: .
cdr3_aa: CASSLSISGLGTDTQYF
cdr3_nt: TGTGCCAGCAGTTTATCGATATCCGGACTTGGCACAGATACGCAGTATTTT

clone_size: .
j_call: TRBJ2-5
v_call: TRBV14
d_call: .
cdr3_aa: CASSSNVGATMETQYF
cdr3_nt: TGTGCCAGCAGCTCCAACGTCGGGGCTACAATGGAGACCCAGTACTTC

clone_size: once
j_call: TRBJ2-1
v_call: TRBV30
d_call: .
cdr3_aa: CAWSVLSNEQFF
cdr3_nt: TGTGCCTGGAGTGTACTTTCCAATGAGCAGTTCTTC

clone_size: .
j_call: TRBJ2-2
v_call: TRBV27
d_call: .
cdr3_aa: CASSLTPRQDHTGELFF
cdr3_nt: TGTGCCAGCAGTTTAACCCCGCGACAGGACCATACCGGGGAGCTGTTTTTT

clone_size: .
j_call: TRBJ2-7
v_call: TRBV9
d_call: TRBD1
cdr3_aa: CASSASMTGLGEQYF
cdr3_nt: TGTGCCAGCAGCGCGTCAATGACAGGGCTGGGGGAGCAGTACTTC

clone_size: .
j_call: TRBJ2-3
v_call: TRBV9
d_call: TRBD2
cdr3_aa: CASSVEASGGSTDTQYF
cdr3_nt: TGTGCCAGCAGCGTAGAGGCTAGCGGGGGTTCCACAGATACGCAGTATTTT

clone_size: .
j_call: TRBJ2-1
v_call: TRBV29-1
d_call: TRBD1
cdr3_aa: CSVEGRTGLNEQFF
cdr3_nt: TGCAGCGTTGAAGGAAGGACAGGGTTGAATGAGCAGTTCTTC

clone_size: few
j_call: TRBJ2-7
v_call: TRBV9
d_call: TRBD1
cdr3_aa: CASSAWDSSYEQYF
cdr3_nt: TGTGCCAGCAGCGCCTGGGACAGCTCCTACGAGCAGTACTTC

clone_size: .
j_call: TRBJ2-1
v_call: TRBV9
d_call: TRBD2
cdr3_aa: CASSDGTTNEQFF
cdr3_nt: TGTGCCAGCAGCGACGGGACTACAAATGAGCAGTTCTTC

clone_size: .
j_call: TRBJ2-5
v_call: TRBV7-9
d_call: .
cdr3_aa: CASSLWEEETQYF
cdr3_nt: TGTGCCAGCAGCTTATGGGAGGAGGAGACCCAGTACTTC

clone_size: .
j_call: TRBJ2-7
v_call: TRBV6-1
d_call: .
cdr3_aa: CATRGAGAREQYF
cdr3_nt: TGTGCCACCCGGGGGGCGGGAGCTCGCGAGCAGTACTTC

clone_size: once
j_call: TRBJ2-3
v_call: TRBV27
d_call: TRBD1
cdr3_aa: CASAGQGVSSTDTQYF
cdr3_nt: TGTGCCAGCGCCGGACAGGGGGTTTCTAGCACAGATACGCAGTATTTT

clone_size: .
j_call: TRBJ2-2
v_call: TRBV15
d_call: .
cdr3_aa: CATSNLPQGGTGELFF
cdr3_nt: TGTGCCACCAGCAACCTCCCCCAGGGAGGCACCGGGGAGCTGTTTTTT

clone_size: .
j_call: TRBJ2-3
v_call: TRBV30
d_call: .
cdr3_aa: CAWSGTSMSDTQYF
cdr3_nt: TGTGCCTGGAGCGGGACTTCCATGTCAGATACGCAGTATTTT

clone_size: .
j_call: TRBJ1-1
v_call: TRBV30
d_call: TRBD1
cdr3_aa: CAWRGGQGNTEAFF
cdr3_nt: TGTGCCTGGAGGGGGGGACAGGGGAACACTGAAGCTTTCTTT

clone_size: .
j_call: TRBJ2-7
v_call: TRBV6-6
d_call: .
cdr3_aa: CASSFGPQGGDEQYF
cdr3_nt: TGTGCCAGCAGTTTCGGTCCGCAGGGGGGGGACGAGCAGTACTTC

clone_size: .
j_call: TRBJ1-1
v_call: TRBV4-1
d_call: TRBD1
cdr3_aa: CASSGPGQLNTEAFF
cdr3_nt: TGCGCCAGCAGCGGACCGGGACAGCTGAACACTGAAGCTTTCTTT

clone_size: .
j_call: TRBJ1-1
v_call: TRBV6-5
d_call: .
cdr3_aa: CASSYDWGGEAFF
cdr3_nt: TGTGCCAGCAGTTACGATTGGGGGGGGGAAGCTTTCTTT

clone_size: .
j_call: TRBJ1-5
v_call: TRBV7-3
d_call: TRBD1
cdr3_aa: CASSSKQGWHQPQHF
cdr3_nt: TGTGCCAGCAGCTCCAAACAGGGGTGGCATCAGCCCCAGCATTTT

clone_size: .
j_call: TRBJ1-2
v_call: TRBV5-8
d_call: .
cdr3_aa: CASSTRAGLNYGYTF
cdr3_nt: TGTGCCAGCAGCACCCGGGCAGGGCTCAACTATGGCTACACCTTC